The 5 T cell receptor beta chains listed next were all sequenced from one sample in a study of blood T cell repertoires in COVID-19. The repertoire was sequenced with immunoSEQ multiplex PCR; TCRdb's copy has only in-frame clones and lacks some. The table lists some 310,000 clones, around 89% of them singletons. The sample taken for sequencing was peripheral blood. The receptors originated from a middle-aged woman with COVID-19, enrolled during active disease.

This chain links TRBV20-1 with TRBJ1-2; D possibly corresponds to TRBD1 (5 bases). The germline gives CDR1 DFQATT, CDR2 SNEGSKA (reference sequence). With 5 bases removed from V and 6 bases from J, the gap between germline ends came to 10 bases. CDR3 length equals 11 residues. The chain's CDR3 is CSAAQTDGYTF. The CDR3, as DNA: TGCAGTGCTGCCCAGACAGATGGCTACACCTTC.

The V and J genes are TRBV5-4 and TRBJ2-5; TRBD1 might be the D (6 bases). The CDR3 is 18 amino acids. Germline loops: CDR1 SGHNT, CDR2 YYREEE (reference sequence). Trimming left V 3 bases short and J 2 bases short, with 23 bases between. CDR3 loop: CASSSRQAVSLRQETQYF. The CDR3 DNA reads as TGTGCCAGCAGCTCCCGACAGGCGGTATCCTTGAGGCAAGAGACCCAGTACTTC.

The chain employs TRBV3-1 (or the pseudogene TRBV3-2) and TRBJ2-5; 8 bases are shared with TRBD1. The CDR3 has 18 amino acids. V gave up 0 bases and J gave up 0 bases; unmatched junction bases: 9. Germline V gene data show CDR1 as LGHDT and CDR2 as YNNKEL (reference sequence). CDR3 sequence reads: CASSQDRAGGGYQETQYF. In DNA form, the CDR3 reads TGTGCCAGCAGCCAAGATAGGGCAGGGGGCGGGTACCAAGAGACCCAGTACTTC.

This clone has a single count. This chain links TRBV12-3 or TRBV12-4 with TRBJ1-1; no reliable D call. Between the trimmed V and J ends, which lost 6 bases and 4 bases, there was a span of 12 bases. The CDR3 consists of 13 residues. The CDR3 loop reads CASSPTTGTEAFF. In DNA, the CDR3 is TGTGCCAGCAGCCCCACTACTGGCACTGAAGCTTTCTTT.

The genes are TRBV19 and TRBJ2-7; 7 bases agree with TRBD2. Germline-derived CDR1 and CDR2 are LNHDA and SQIVND (reference sequence). CDR3 length: 15 residues. The junction had 5 bases not matched to a gene; V was cut back by 1 base and J by 2 bases. Here the CDR3 reads CASSIGLAVTYEQYF. Written as DNA, the CDR3 is TGTGCCAGTAGTATAGGGCTAGCGGTAACCTACGAGCAGTACTTC.